The 18 T cell receptor beta chains given below trace back to one sample, sequenced in a study of blood T cell repertoires in COVID-19. TCRdb's table, derived via immunoSEQ multiplex PCR, lists solely in-frame clones and lacks some. The sample holds approximately 260,000 clones, 85% to 90% seen once. Specimen: peripheral blood. The source is a woman aged 55-70 years with COVID-19, enrolled during active disease.

The chain uses TRBV4-1 and TRBJ2-1; D uncertain. The CDR3 runs 15 residues. Trimming removed 1 base at V and 1 base at J, with 8 bases between. Per the germline V gene, CDR1 is MGHRA and CDR2 is YSYEKL. This chain's CDR3 is CASSQGSTSYNEQFF. The DNA of the CDR3 is TGCGCCAGCAGCCAAGGATCAACTTCCTACAATGAGCAGTTCTTC.

The chain is built from TRBV19 and TRBJ1-5; D possibly corresponds to TRBD1 (6 bases). The CDR3 contains 16 residues. V lost 6 bases and J 3 bases, leaving 18 bases between the germline ends. Per germline, CDR1 LNHDA and CDR2 SQIVND (reference sequence). DNA for the CDR3: TGTGCCAGTAGCAATCCATCCGGGACAATCAATCAGCCCCAGCATTTT. It is translated as CASSNPSGTINQPQHF.

This rearrangement joins TRBV12-5 to TRBJ1-1; D is uncertain. Deletions cut 3 bases from V and 0 bases from J, with 5 bases between. The CDR3 totals 13 residues. CDR1 LGHNT and CDR2 FRNRAP come from the germline V gene. The CDR3 reads CASGFYLNTEAFF. The DNA of the CDR3 is TGTGCTAGTGGTTTTTATCTGAACACTGAAGCTTTCTTT.

This sequence joins TRBV27 and TRBJ1-2; a weak D match, TRBD1 (6 bases). From germline, CDR1 is MNHEY and CDR2 SMNVEV (reference sequence). V dropped 5 bases and J dropped 2 bases, with 9 bases sitting between them. There are 13 residues in the CDR3. The CDR3 reads CASSPQGNYGYTF. CDR3 sequence (DNA): TGTGCCAGCAGTCCTCAGGGGAACTATGGCTACACCTTC.

The genes are TRBV19 and TRBJ2-1; no reliable D call. Trimming left V 3 bases short and J 6 bases short, with 15 bases between. The CDR3 spans 15 residues. The germline CDR1 and CDR2 sequences are LNHDA and SQIVND (reference sequence). CDR3 protein: CASSIDFLESNEQFF. The CDR3 DNA is TGTGCCAGTAGTATTGATTTTTTGGAGAGCAATGAGCAGTTCTTC.

The chain recombines TRBV30 with TRBJ1-2; 7 nucleotides align to TRBD1. The CDR3 covers 14 residues. Per the germline V gene, CDR1 is GTSNPN and CDR2 is SVGIG (reference sequence). V shed 4 bases, J shed 3 bases, and the junction held 8 bases outside the gene matches. This CDR3 reads CAWIKAGGYYGYTF. CDR3 bases: TGTGCCTGGATTAAGGCAGGGGGATACTATGGCTACACCTTC.

This chain links TRBV4-3 with TRBJ2-6; no firm D call. There are 16 residues in the CDR3. Deletions cut 0 bases from V and 0 bases from J, with 6 bases between. Germline V gene lookup returns CDR1 LGHNA and CDR2 YSLEER. The CDR3 DNA sequence: TGCGCCAGCAGCCAAGACCCCAACTCTGGGGCCAACGTCCTGACTTTC. Translating gives CASSQDPNSGANVLTF.

The V call is TRBV19, the J call TRBJ1-2, with D uncertain. Between the trimmed V and J ends, which lost 2 bases and 4 bases, there was a span of 8 bases. Germline V lookup: CDR1 LNHDA, CDR2 SQIVND (reference sequence). This CDR3 region has 13 residues. The CDR3 protein is CASSIPGRYGYTF. The CDR3 nucleotides read TGTGCCAGTAGTATACCGGGTCGCTATGGCTACACCTTC.

This chain links TRBV5-6 with TRBJ1-2; TRBD1 agrees at 10 bases. V was pared by 4 bases and J by 3 bases, with 9 bases of the junction left unmatched. This CDR3 comprises 16 residues. Per germline, CDR1 SGHDT and CDR2 YYEEEE. The CDR3 region is CASSAGTGDRYYGYTF. DNA of the CDR3: TGTGCCAGCAGCGCGGGGACAGGGGATAGGTACTATGGCTACACCTTC.

This clone has more than one count but fewer than ten. The rearrangement joins TRBV3-1 (or the pseudogene TRBV3-2) to TRBJ1-2, with a tentative D call TRBD1 (6 bases). The CDR3 loop spans 15 amino acids. Germline V gives CDR1 LGHDT, CDR2 YNNKEL (reference sequence). V shed 4 bases and J shed 4 bases, with 16 bases lying between them. DNA for the CDR3: TGTGCCAGCAGCCTCCGGACAGCAGCTAGCTATGGCTACACCTTC. Its protein is CASSLRTAASYGYTF.

This sequence joins TRBV5-6 and TRBJ2-7; TRBD1 agrees at 7 bases. The length of the CDR3 is 16 residues. V shed 3 bases, J shed 2 bases, and the junction held 11 bases outside the gene matches. Germline V gene data show CDR1 as SGHDT and CDR2 as YYEEEE. The CDR3 DNA follows: TGTGCCAGCAGCTGGGCTGGGCCAAGGGGGCCCTACGAGCAGTACTTC. Translating it yields CASSWAGPRGPYEQYF.

Only a few counts were recorded for this clone. The rearrangement links TRBV30 to TRBJ1-2, with a tentative D call TRBD1 (5 bases). The CDR3 has 13 amino acids. Trimming left V 4 bases short and J 6 bases short, with 15 bases between. CDR1 is GTSNPN, CDR2 SVGIG, per germline (reference sequence). The CDR3 sequence: CAWIRQPGDGYTF. CDR3 nucleotide sequence: TGTGCCTGGATACGACAGCCGGGGGATGGCTACACCTTC.

V gene TRBV4-3 combines with J gene TRBJ2-2, with 9 bases lining up with TRBD2. V dropped 0 bases and J dropped 4; count of bases not matched to a gene: 9. This CDR3 region has 18 residues. Germline V gene lookup returns CDR1 LGHNA and CDR2 YSLEER. CDR3 in amino acids: CASSQDLGAGGPTGELFF. CDR3 in DNA: TGCGCCAGCAGCCAAGATTTGGGAGCGGGGGGCCCCACCGGGGAGCTGTTTTTT.

This clone was counted a single time. The chain links TRBV19 to TRBJ1-2; TRBD1 matches 9 bases. With 5 bases clipped from V and 5 bases from J, the junction kept 3 bases outside the gene matches. CDR1 is LNHDA and CDR2 is SQIVND in the germline V gene (reference sequence). CDR3 size: 13 residues. The CDR3 protein is CASSFGQGYGYTF. CDR3 in DNA: TGTGCCAGTAGTTTCGGACAGGGGTATGGCTACACCTTC.

This chain links TRBV10-3 with TRBJ2-3, with D possibly being TRBD1 (5 bases). CDR3 length: 14 amino acids. From germline, CDR1 is ENHRY and CDR2 SYGVKD. V was cut by 5 bases and J by 2 bases, with 11 bases left in between. The CDR3 DNA sequence: TGTGCCATCAGTTCCGTAGGGGCCACAGATACGCAGTATTTT. It codes for CAISSVGATDTQYF.

This chain links TRBV27 with TRBJ1-5; 8 bases agree with TRBD1. The CDR3 has 14 residues. J was trimmed by 7 bases and V by 5 bases; bases with no gene match: 7. In germline, CDR1 is MNHEY, CDR2 SMNVEV (reference sequence). For the CDR3, the DNA is TGTGCCAGCAGTCGTCAGGGGGCGAGGCAGCCCCAGCATTTT. Translation: CASSRQGARQPQHF.

This sequence joins TRBV11-3 and TRBJ2-3, with TRBD2 matching over 7 bases. The V and J ends lost 2 bases and 6 bases, in that order; junction bases with no gene match: 5. Germline-derived CDR1 and CDR2 are SGHNT and YENEEA. The CDR3 is 14 amino acids. The CDR3 region is CASSLSRGIDTQYF. Here the CDR3 DNA reads TGTGCCAGCAGCTTATCGCGGGGGATTGATACGCAGTATTTT.

This chain connects TRBV7-9 to TRBJ1-6; possibly TRBD1 for D (5 bases). Trimming cost V 1 base and J 11 bases, with 12 bases left between them. CDR1 and CDR2 from the germline V gene are SEHNR and FQNEAQ (reference sequence). The CDR3 runs to 14 residues. CDR3 sequence: CASSLGTTGPPLHF. The CDR3 DNA reads TGTGCCAGCAGCTTAGGGACAACTGGTCCACCCCTCCACTTT.